This T cell receptor (beta chain) was identified during a study of regulatory T cells in long-lasting Graves disease. As regards this clonotype: Antigen unknown.

Study results and limitations: With a few thousand shared public clonotypes, persistent patients exceeded new patients, who shared over 950. Preferential use of TRBV28, TRBJ1-2 and TRBJ2-5 was seen in persistent disease.

The CDR3 is made up of 14 amino acids. V dropped 2 bases and J dropped 5; count of bases not matched to a gene: 0. CDR1 and CDR2 from the germline V gene are MGHDK and SYGVNS. The time point: newly diagnosed GD, antithyroid drugs for less than 3 months. RNA isolated from PBMCs was used to make the TCR library. The TCR beta library used iRepertoire HTBI primers with Arm-PCR amplification of CDR3. Using its own MiXCR run on the multiplex PCR reads, TCRdb lists one record per CDR3 protein. The sample includes 450,000 to 700,000 distinct CDR3 sequences, about 13% of them seen just once. These sequences were also reported in another study, on T cells in Graves' hyperthyroidism and ophthalmopathy. That study reports: Recently diagnosed hyperthyroidism of less than 2 months' duration affected patients aged 18 to 65.

This chain links TRBV25-1 with TRBJ1-4, with 9 bases matching TRBD1. The sequenced sample was peripheral blood mononuclear cells (PBMCs), obtained at new diagnosis, from a patient treated with antithyroid drugs. The sequence was collected from a man younger than 40 with Graves disease. CDR3 DNA: TGTGCCAGCAGTGAAGGGACAGGGAATGAAAAACTGTTTTTT. This sequence encodes CASSEGTGNEKLFF.